The T cell receptor (beta chain) under discussion was sequenced for a study of blood T cell repertoires in COVID-19. At the level of the study: The cDNA or gDNA used as material had been derived from T cells, B-cell-depleted T cells, or PBMCs.

Using immunoSEQ multiplex PCR, the repertoire was profiled, and TCRdb retains in-frame clones only, with some absent. The table shows about 240,000 clones, with roughly 90% occurring only once. The receptor comes from a woman under 40 who had recovered from COVID-19. The sequenced sample consisted of PBMCs or T cells enriched from blood (not recorded which).

CDR3 nucleotides: TGTGCCACCAGTGCACCGACAGGGGGGCAAGAGACCCAGTACTTC. It encodes CATSAPTGGQETQYF. The chain recombines TRBV24-1 with TRBJ2-5; TRBD1 aligns across 9 bases. This CDR3 comprises 15 residues. From germline, CDR1 is KGHDR and CDR2 SFDVKD. The J segment lost 2 bases and the V segment lost 5 bases, leaving 5 bases of the junction unmatched.